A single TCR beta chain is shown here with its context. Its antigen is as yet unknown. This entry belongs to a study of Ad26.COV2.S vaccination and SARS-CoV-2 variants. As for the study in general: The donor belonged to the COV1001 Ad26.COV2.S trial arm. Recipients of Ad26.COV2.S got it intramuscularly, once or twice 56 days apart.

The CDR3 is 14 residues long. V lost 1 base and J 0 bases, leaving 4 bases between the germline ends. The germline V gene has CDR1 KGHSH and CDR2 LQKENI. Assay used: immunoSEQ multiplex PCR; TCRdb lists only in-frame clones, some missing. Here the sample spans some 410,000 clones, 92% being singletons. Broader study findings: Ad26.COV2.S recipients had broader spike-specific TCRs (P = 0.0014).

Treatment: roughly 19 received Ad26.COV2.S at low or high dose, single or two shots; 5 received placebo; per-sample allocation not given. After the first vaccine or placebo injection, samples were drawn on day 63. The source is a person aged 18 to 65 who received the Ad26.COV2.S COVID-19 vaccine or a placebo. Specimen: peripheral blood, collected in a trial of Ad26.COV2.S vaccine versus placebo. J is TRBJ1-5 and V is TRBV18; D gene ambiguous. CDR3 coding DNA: TGTGCCAGCTCACCACGGAATAGCAATCAGCCCCAGCATTTT. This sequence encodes CASSPRNSNQPQHF.